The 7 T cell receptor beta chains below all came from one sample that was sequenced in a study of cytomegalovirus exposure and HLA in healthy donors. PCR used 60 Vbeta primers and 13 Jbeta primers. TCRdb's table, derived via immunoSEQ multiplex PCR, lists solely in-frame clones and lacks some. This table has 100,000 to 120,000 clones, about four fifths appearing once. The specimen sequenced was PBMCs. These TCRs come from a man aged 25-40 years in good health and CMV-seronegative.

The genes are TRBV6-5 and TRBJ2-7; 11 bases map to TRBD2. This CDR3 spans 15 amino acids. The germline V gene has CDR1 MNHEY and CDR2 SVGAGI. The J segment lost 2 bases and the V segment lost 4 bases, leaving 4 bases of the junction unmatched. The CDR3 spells CASSSLAGGAYEQYF. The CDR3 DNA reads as TGTGCCAGCAGTTCTCTAGCGGGAGGAGCCTACGAGCAGTACTTC.

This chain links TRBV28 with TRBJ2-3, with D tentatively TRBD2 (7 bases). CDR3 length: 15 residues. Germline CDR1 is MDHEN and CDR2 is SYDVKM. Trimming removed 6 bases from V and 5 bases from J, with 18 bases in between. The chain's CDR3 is CASRIGGAEIDTQYF. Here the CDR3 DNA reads TGTGCCAGCAGGATTGGGGGGGCGGAGATAGATACGCAGTATTTT.

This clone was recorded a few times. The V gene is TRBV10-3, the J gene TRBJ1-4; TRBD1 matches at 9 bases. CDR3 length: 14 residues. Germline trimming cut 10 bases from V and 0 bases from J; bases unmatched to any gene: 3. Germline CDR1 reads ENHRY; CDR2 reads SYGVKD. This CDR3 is CATQGAPTNEKLFF. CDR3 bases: TGTGCCACACAGGGGGCGCCAACTAATGAAAAACTGTTTTTT.

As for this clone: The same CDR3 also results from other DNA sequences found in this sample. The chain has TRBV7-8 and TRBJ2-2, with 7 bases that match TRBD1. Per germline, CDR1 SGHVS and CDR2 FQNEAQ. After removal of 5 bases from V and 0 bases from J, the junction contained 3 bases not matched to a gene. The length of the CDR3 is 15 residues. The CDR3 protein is CASSPGTANTGELFF. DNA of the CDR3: TGTGCCAGCAGCCCCGGGACAGCGAACACCGGGGAGCTGTTTTTT.

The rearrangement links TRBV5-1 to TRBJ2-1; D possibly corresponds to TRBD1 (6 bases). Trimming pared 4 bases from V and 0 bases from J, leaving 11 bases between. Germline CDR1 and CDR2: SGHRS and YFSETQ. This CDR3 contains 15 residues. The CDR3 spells CASSATGSSYNEQFF. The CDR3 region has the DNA TGCGCCAGCAGCGCAACAGGGAGCTCCTACAATGAGCAGTTCTTC. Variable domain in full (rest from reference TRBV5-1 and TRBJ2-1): KAGVTQTPRYLIKTRGQQVTLSCSPISGHRSVSWYQQTPGQGLQFLFEYFSETQRNKGNFPGRFSGRQFSNSRSEMNVSTLELGDSALYLCASSATGSSYNEQFFGPGTRLTVL.

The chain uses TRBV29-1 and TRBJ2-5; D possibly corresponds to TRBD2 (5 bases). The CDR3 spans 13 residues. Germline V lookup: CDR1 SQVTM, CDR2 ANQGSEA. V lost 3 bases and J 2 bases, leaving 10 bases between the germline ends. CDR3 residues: CSVDVLDQETQYF. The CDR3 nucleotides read TGCAGCGTTGACGTACTAGATCAAGAGACCCAGTACTTC.

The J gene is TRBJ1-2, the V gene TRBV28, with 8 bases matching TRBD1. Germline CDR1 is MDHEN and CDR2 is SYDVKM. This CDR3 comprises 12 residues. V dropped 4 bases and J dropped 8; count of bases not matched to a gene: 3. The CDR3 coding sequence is TGTGCCAGCAGTTCGACAGGGGAAGGCTACACCTTC. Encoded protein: CASSSTGEGYTF.